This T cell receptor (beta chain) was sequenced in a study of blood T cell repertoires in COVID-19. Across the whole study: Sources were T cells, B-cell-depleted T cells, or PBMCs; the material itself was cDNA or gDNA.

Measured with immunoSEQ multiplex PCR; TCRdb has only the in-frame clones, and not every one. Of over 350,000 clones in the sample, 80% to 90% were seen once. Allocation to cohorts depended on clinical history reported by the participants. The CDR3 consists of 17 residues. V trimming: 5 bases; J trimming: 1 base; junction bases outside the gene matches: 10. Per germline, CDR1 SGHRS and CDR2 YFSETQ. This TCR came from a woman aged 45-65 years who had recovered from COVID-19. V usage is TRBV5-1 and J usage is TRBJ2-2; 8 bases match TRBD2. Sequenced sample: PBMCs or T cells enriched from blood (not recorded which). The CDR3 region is CASRPSGGTLNTGELFF. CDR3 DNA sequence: TGCGCCAGCAGGCCTTCGGGAGGGACCCTGAACACCGGGGAGCTGTTTTTT.